The following is a T cell receptor (beta chain) sequence with its context. Its target is not known. Trimming took 0 bases from V and 2 from J, leaving 5 bases between them. The CDR3 sequence is 13 residues long. CDR1 MNHEY and CDR2 SVGAGI come from the germline V gene. These data come from a study of T cell responses to AZD1222 COVID-19 vaccine. Findings and caveats of the study: Clonal diversity may have been underestimated, and the donors were mostly white British, with more females than males.

Method: immunoSEQ multiplex PCR; TCRdb's copy keeps in-frame clones and lacks some. The table lists some 130,000 clones, around 84% of them singletons. The chain uses TRBV6-5 and TRBJ2-7; D is ambiguous. The sequence was obtained from an adult in good health. The starting material was peripheral blood, obtained on day 0 of AZD1222 vaccination. The CDR3 protein is CASSYSDPYEQYF. Here the CDR3 DNA reads TGTGCCAGCAGTTACTCGGACCCCTACGAGCAGTACTTC.